Listed below are T cell receptor beta chains from one sample, sequenced in a study of blood T cells in healthy people across ages. TCRdb ran MiXCR on the 5' RACE reads and lists one entry per CDR3 protein. The table lists about 1.8 million distinct CDR3 sequences, around 50% of them singletons. Sequencing was carried out using blood. The receptors originated from a woman aged 40 to 55 in good health. CDR3s leave out the opening cysteine and the closing phenylalanine or tryptophan. Fields, in order: CDR3 length, J gene, V gene, CDR3 protein.

cdr3_length: 13; j_call: TRBJ1-5; v_call: TRBV4-1; cdr3_aa: ASSQDRRDNQPQH
cdr3_length: 8; j_call: NA; v_call: TRBV29-1; cdr3_aa: SAHMREQY
cdr3_length: 12; j_call: TRBJ2-1; v_call: TRBV2; cdr3_aa: ASSAYSGANEQF
cdr3_length: 12; j_call: TRBJ1-2; v_call: TRBV5-1; cdr3_aa: ASSPNDRISGYT
cdr3_length: 11; j_call: TRBJ1-2; v_call: TRBV11-2; cdr3_aa: ASSRGQVYSYT
cdr3_length: 12; j_call: TRBJ2-2; v_call: TRBV7-2; cdr3_aa: ASTPNRPTGELF
cdr3_length: 12; j_call: TRBJ2-4; v_call: TRBV6-2/TRBV6-3; cdr3_aa: ASSYDSSFGIQY
cdr3_length: 15; j_call: TRBJ1-1; v_call: TRBV15; cdr3_aa: ATSIGRDITLNTEAF
cdr3_length: 12; j_call: TRBJ1-1; v_call: TRBV5-1; cdr3_aa: ASSSGGSNTEVF
cdr3_length: 14; j_call: TRBJ2-5; v_call: TRBV6-2/TRBV6-3; cdr3_aa: ASSYSTSGGLDEQY
cdr3_length: 13; j_call: TRBJ1-4; v_call: TRBV10-3; cdr3_aa: AISATGSTNEKLF
cdr3_length: 13; j_call: TRBJ1-5; v_call: TRBV20-1; cdr3_aa: SAPDGQGWNQPQH
cdr3_length: 15; j_call: TRBJ2-1; v_call: TRBV11-2; cdr3_aa: ASSSPTSGGDYNEQF
cdr3_length: 12; j_call: TRBJ2-1; v_call: TRBV27; cdr3_aa: ASSLFQGDNEQF
cdr3_length: 12; j_call: TRBJ1-6; v_call: TRBV28; cdr3_aa: ASSFPQRDPPLH
cdr3_length: 13; j_call: TRBJ1-2; v_call: TRBV5-1; cdr3_aa: ASSLFQTSEYGYT
cdr3_length: 11; j_call: TRBJ2-7; v_call: TRBV7-9; cdr3_aa: ASSPTQGTVQY
cdr3_length: 12; j_call: TRBJ2-7; v_call: TRBV28; cdr3_aa: ASTVSGPDHEQY
cdr3_length: 13; j_call: TRBJ1-2; v_call: TRBV7-2; cdr3_aa: ASSLASLGQRGYT
cdr3_length: 12; j_call: TRBJ2-5; v_call: TRBV20-1; cdr3_aa: SAGAGGAEETQY
cdr3_length: 15; j_call: TRBJ2-5; v_call: TRBV9; cdr3_aa: ASSVNRDGALRETQY
cdr3_length: 12; j_call: TRBJ1-2; v_call: TRBV7-2; cdr3_aa: ASSLGVPAHGYT
cdr3_length: 12; j_call: TRBJ2-5; v_call: TRBV7-9; cdr3_aa: ASSLPLGSETQY
cdr3_length: 10; j_call: TRBJ2-7; v_call: TRBV12-3/TRBV12-4; cdr3_aa: ASRGATYEQY
cdr3_length: 15; j_call: TRBJ2-4; v_call: TRBV15; cdr3_aa: ATSRSGTYQTGVVQY
cdr3_length: 15; j_call: TRBJ2-7; v_call: TRBV5-1; cdr3_aa: ASSLVPSQGGSYEQY
cdr3_length: 10; j_call: TRBJ2-7; v_call: TRBV7-9; cdr3_aa: AIEKDTYEQY
cdr3_length: 11; j_call: NA; v_call: TRBV5-6; cdr3_aa: ASSGQERATQY
cdr3_length: 14; j_call: TRBJ2-6; v_call: TRBV20-1; cdr3_aa: SARDHSNSGANVLT
cdr3_length: 13; j_call: TRBJ2-7; v_call: TRBV11-2; cdr3_aa: ASSVGRAGTYEQY
cdr3_length: 13; j_call: TRBJ2-1; v_call: TRBV29-1; cdr3_aa: SVPTLAGGLYEQF
cdr3_length: 12; j_call: TRBJ2-5; v_call: TRBV6-6; cdr3_aa: ASSYSPIGETQY
cdr3_length: 13; j_call: TRBJ2-5; v_call: TRBV6-2/TRBV6-3; cdr3_aa: ASSYEVGTEETQY
cdr3_length: 15; j_call: TRBJ2-3; v_call: TRBV7-8; cdr3_aa: ASSLGGGWGGTDTQY
cdr3_length: 13; j_call: TRBJ2-3; v_call: TRBV24-1; cdr3_aa: ATSDGAQGWGTQY
cdr3_length: 12; j_call: TRBJ1-2; v_call: TRBV2; cdr3_aa: ASLKRAANYGYT
cdr3_length: 13; j_call: TRBJ2-5; v_call: TRBV7-2; cdr3_aa: ASSVSLQGAETQY
cdr3_length: 12; j_call: TRBJ2-5; v_call: TRBV28; cdr3_aa: ASSEVGGRETQY
cdr3_length: 12; j_call: TRBJ2-3; v_call: TRBV20-1; cdr3_aa: SAVIAGRTDTQY
cdr3_length: 11; j_call: TRBJ1-5; v_call: TRBV24-1; cdr3_aa: ATSDFGGRPQH
cdr3_length: 13; j_call: TRBJ2-5; v_call: TRBV10-2; cdr3_aa: ASSEDGFIQETQY
cdr3_length: 12; j_call: TRBJ1-6; v_call: TRBV12-3/TRBV12-4; cdr3_aa: ASSDSSYNSPLH
cdr3_length: 13; j_call: NA; v_call: TRBV3-1; cdr3_aa: ASSPMGQAKETQY
cdr3_length: 13; j_call: TRBJ1-2; v_call: TRBV6-5; cdr3_aa: ASSSPEGVHYGYT
cdr3_length: 10; j_call: TRBJ2-3; v_call: TRBV29-1; cdr3_aa: SVAECTDTQY
cdr3_length: 14; j_call: TRBJ1-4; v_call: TRBV6-5; cdr3_aa: ASSPLSGTVNEKLF
cdr3_length: 16; j_call: TRBJ2-1; v_call: TRBV6-5; cdr3_aa: ASSSTPTSGGRYNEQF
cdr3_length: 13; j_call: TRBJ2-7; v_call: TRBV4-2; cdr3_aa: ASSQAGGGGYEQY
cdr3_length: 13; j_call: TRBJ2-3; v_call: TRBV6-5; cdr3_aa: ASSYSGQGLDTQY